A single sample gave rise to the 10 T cell receptor beta chains below, sequenced in a study of cytomegalovirus exposure and HLA in healthy donors. Researchers ran the PCR with 60 Vbeta and 13 Jbeta primers. Data came from immunoSEQ multiplex PCR; TCRdb stores just in-frame clones and leaves some out. The repertoire holds approximately 150,000 clones, with around 80% as singletons. The sequenced sample was PBMCs. The receptors were gathered from a woman in her 40s in good health and CMV-seropositive.

This clone turned up a few times. This chain uses TRBV28 with TRBJ2-5; D is unresolved. Trimming stripped 1 base from V and 2 bases from J, with 5 bases between. In germline, CDR1 is MDHEN, CDR2 SYDVKM. CDR3 size: 13 residues. The CDR3 DNA is TGTGCCAGCAGTTTATCTAGACAAGAGACCCAGTACTTC. Protein sequence: CASSLSRQETQYF. The full variable domain, in which reference TRBV28 and TRBJ2-5 provide the parts outside the CDR3, is DVKVTQSSRYLVKRTGEKVFLECVQDMDHENMFWYRQDPGLGLRLIYFSYDVKMKEKGDIPEGYSVSREKKERFSLILESASTNQTSMYLCASSLSRQETQYFGPGTRLLVL.

The V and J genes are TRBV29-1 and TRBJ2-3; 11 nucleotides agree with TRBD2. From germline, CDR1 is SQVTM and CDR2 ANQGSEA. V lost 6 bases to trimming and J lost 5 bases; unmatched junction nucleotides: 7. This CDR3 comprises 14 residues. The CDR3 is CSVPSGGPGDTQYF. The CDR3 DNA follows: TGCAGCGTCCCTAGCGGGGGGCCGGGAGATACGCAGTATTTT.

The chain has TRBV30 and TRBJ1-2, with 9 bases identical to TRBD1. The trim removed 4 bases at V and 8 bases at J, leaving 11 bases unmatched. The CDR3 is 14 amino acids. Germline CDR1 reads GTSNPN; CDR2 reads SVGIG (reference sequence). The CDR3 region is CAWTQTGGTKGYTF. CDR3 bases: TGTGCCTGGACTCAGACAGGGGGAACTAAAGGCTACACCTTC.

This chain links TRBV7-3 with TRBJ1-1; 7 nucleotides align to TRBD1. Germline-derived CDR1 and CDR2 are SGHTA and FQGTGA. The CDR3 loop spans 15 amino acids. Germline trimming cut 5 bases from V and 1 base from J; bases unmatched to any gene: 7. The CDR3 region is CASSPQAGGNTEAFF. The CDR3 DNA reads TGTGCCAGCAGCCCCCAGGCAGGGGGGAACACTGAAGCTTTCTTT.

This clone was detected only a few times. The chain recombines TRBV5-6 with TRBJ2-7; TRBD1 matches 10 bases. CDR3 length equals 15 residues. The V gene's germline CDR1 is SGHDT and CDR2 YYEEEE. After removal of 0 bases from V and 7 bases from J, the junction contained 7 bases not matched to a gene. The CDR3 nucleotides are TGTGCCAGCAGCTTGGACCCCGGGACAGGGGTAGAGCAGTACTTC. Translated, it gives CASSLDPGTGVEQYF.

The chain carries TRBV11-1 and TRBJ2-3, with 13 nucleotides matching TRBD2. Trimming cost V 0 bases and J 6 bases; bases outside gene matches: 3. CDR3 size: 16 residues. In germline, CDR1 is SGHAT, CDR2 FQDESV (reference sequence). CDR3 sequence: CASSLASGLAGDTQYF. DNA for the CDR3: TGTGCCAGCAGCTTAGCTTCGGGACTAGCGGGGGATACGCAGTATTTT.

CDR3 bases: TGTGCCAGCAGCGACCTAGCGGGGGGCGGGGAGCTGTTTTTT. Translation gives CASSDLAGGGELFF. The chain combines TRBV9 with TRBJ2-2; 11 bases agree with TRBD2. CDR3 length: 14 residues. Per the germline V gene, CDR1 is SGDLS and CDR2 is YYNGEE. With 3 bases clipped from V and 7 bases from J, the junction kept 2 bases outside the gene matches.

This clone was found a few times. The chain carries TRBV29-1 and TRBJ1-3; 7 bases align to TRBD1. In germline, CDR1 is SQVTM, CDR2 ANQGSEA. V shed 7 bases and J 0 bases; nucleotides not matched to a gene: 6. The CDR3 is 14 residues long. The CDR3 is CSAMTGISGNTIYF. In DNA form, the CDR3 reads TGCAGCGCTATGACAGGGATCTCTGGAAACACCATATATTTT.

The chain links TRBV30 to TRBJ2-1, with 8 bases fitting TRBD2. With 3 bases clipped from V and 7 bases from J, the junction kept 11 bases outside the gene matches. The CDR3 consists of 15 residues. Germline CDR1 reads GTSNPN; CDR2 reads SVGIG (reference sequence). This CDR3 is CAWRRASGQVNEQFF. CDR3 bases: TGTGCCTGGAGAAGGGCTAGCGGGCAGGTAAATGAGCAGTTCTTC.

The chain combines TRBV6-1 with TRBJ1-5; 8 bases align to TRBD1. CDR3 length: 14 amino acids. The ends lost 5 bases at V and 5 bases at J; junction bases unmatched: 5. The germline gives CDR1 MNHNS, CDR2 SASEGT. CDR3 coding DNA: TGTGCCAGCAGTACACAGGGGGTTCATCAGCCCCAGCATTTT. Its protein is CASSTQGVHQPQHF.